This paragraph covers one T cell receptor beta chain sequence. These data originate in a study of blood T cell repertoires in COVID-19. Study-wide background: PBMCs, B-cell-depleted T cells, or T cells provided the cDNA or gDNA that made up the material.

Libraries were prepared by immunoSEQ multiplex PCR; TCRdb keeps only in-frame clonotypes and omits some of them. The sample carries 130,000 or so clones, 70% to 90% recorded once. CDR3 length: 13 amino acids. V was pared by 5 bases and J by 8 bases, with 8 bases of the junction left unmatched. Germline assignment: CDR1 SEHNR and CDR2 FQNEAQ (reference sequence). This chain uses TRBV7-9 with TRBJ1-2, with 7 bases lining up with TRBD1. The sequenced sample consisted of peripheral blood. This clonotype originated in a woman aged 45-65 years who had recovered from COVID-19. The CDR3 loop reads CASSGSKGAGYTF. CDR3 in DNA: TGTGCCAGCAGCGGTTCTAAGGGGGCCGGCTACACCTTC. The whole variable domain, filled in from reference TRBV7-9 and TRBJ1-2, reads DTGVSQNPRHKITKRGQNVTFRCDPISEHNRLYWYRQTLGQGPEFLTYFQNEAQLEKSRLLSDRFSAERPKGSFSTLEIQRTEQGDSAMYLCASSGSKGAGYTFGSGTRLTVV.